The sequence of this TCR beta chain was determined in a study of preoperative IRX-2 immunotherapy in early breast cancer. This table comes from immunoSEQ multiplex PCR, and its TCRdb copy is limited to in-frame clones, with some not included. Of under 35,000 clones detected, 82% appear once; the ten largest clones hold less than 3.5%. Treatment defined: preoperative locoregional IRX-2 cytokine immunotherapy. Preoperative locoregional IRX-2 cytokine immunotherapy was tested in the phase Ib source study. The specimen was taken from a patient treated with IRX-2 immunotherapy. The clonotype comes from a human donor with breast cancer.

Here the CDR3 DNA reads TGCGCCAGCAGCCAAGAAGTAGCGCACCAAGAGACCCAGTACTTC. It codes for CASSQEVAHQETQYF. V is TRBV1 and J is TRBJ2-5; the DNA was not compared with TRBD2, the D call given in the table. TRBV1 is a pseudogene segment. CDR3 length: 15 amino acids.